The 13 T cell receptor beta chains presented below share a single source sample, sequenced in a study of molecular identifiers for immune sequencing clone quantification. Each CDR3 protein gets one entry after TCRdb re-called the PCR reads with MiXCR. Of hundreds of thousands of distinct CDR3 sequences in the sample, around 21% are singletons; the top ten hold 0.75% to 0.85%. Source material: naive CD8+ T cells from blood, with Jurkat cell RNA spiked in. The subset here: FACS-sorted CD8+CD4-CCR7+CD45RA+ naive T cells. Receptors were obtained from a human donor in good health. Some libraries in this study had Jurkat cell RNA spiked in.

In its sample, this clonotype was seen many times. CDR3 bases: TGCAGTGCTAGAGAGCTAGCGGCGCCCTACGAGCAGTACTTC. Its translation is CSARELAAPYEQYF. The chain has TRBV20-1 and TRBJ2-7, with 7 positions matching TRBD2. V lost 0 bases, J lost 2 bases, and 4 bases stayed unmatched. The CDR3 extends over 14 amino acids. From germline, CDR1 is DFQATT and CDR2 SNEGSKA (reference sequence).

Turning to this clonotype: A much larger clone lies a single base off, so this may be a read error. The chain couples TRBV2 to TRBJ2-7; D not resolved. The CDR3 extends over 15 amino acids. The ends were cut back, 1 base at V and 3 bases at J, with 13 bases in the middle. Looked up from germline, CDR1 is SNHLY and CDR2 is FYNNEI. The CDR3 spells CASSEVLHGGYEQYF. CDR3 DNA sequence: TGTGCCAGCAGTGAAGTTTTACACGGCGGCTACGAGCAGTACTTC.

The chain employs TRBV7-6 and TRBJ2-3, with D possibly matching TRBD1 (5 bases). V was trimmed by 2 bases and J by 3 bases, leaving 12 bases between them. Germline CDR1 reads SGHVS; CDR2 reads FNYEAQ. The CDR3 is 15 amino acids. This CDR3 reads CASSLLVRDTDTQYF. The CDR3 bases are TGTGCCAGCAGCTTACTCGTCAGGGATACAGATACGCAGTATTTT.

This chain connects TRBV7-9 to TRBJ2-2, with 10 bases aligning to TRBD2. V was clipped by 5 bases and J by 5 bases; unmatched bases: 11. Germline-derived CDR1 and CDR2 are SEHNR and FQNEAQ (reference sequence). The CDR3 is made up of 17 amino acids. The CDR3 DNA is TGTGCCAGCAGCGAACCATCCGGGACTAGCGAAACCGGGGAGCTGTTTTTT. Its translation: CASSEPSGTSETGELFF.

This clonotype was observed many times. The genes are TRBV30 and TRBJ2-4; either TRBD1 or TRBD2 may fit D (6 bases each). V was shortened by 1 base and J by 8 bases, with 15 bases between the two germline ends. Germline CDR1 and CDR2: GTSNPN and SVGIG (reference sequence). The CDR3 runs 14 residues. This CDR3 reads CAWSEGGGGDIQYF. Written as DNA, the CDR3 is TGTGCCTGGAGTGAGGGGGGCGGAGGGGACATTCAGTACTTC.

In this sample, this clonotype turned up many times. The chain is built from TRBV7-2 and TRBJ2-1, with TRBD1 identical over 9 bases. Germline values: CDR1 SGHTA, CDR2 FQGNSA. V dropped 4 bases and J dropped 5; count of bases not matched to a gene: 9. The CDR3 is 16 residues long. The CDR3 sequence is CASSSRDRDSDNEQFF. DNA for the CDR3: TGTGCCAGCAGCTCTAGGGACAGGGATTCTGACAATGAGCAGTTCTTC.

This clonotype was recorded a few times. This clone may be a read error of a much larger clone one base away. The gene calls are TRBV6-2 or TRBV6-3 and TRBJ2-3; 10 nucleotides agree with TRBD2. The trim removed 4 bases at V and 3 bases at J, leaving 1 base unmatched. The CDR3 extends over 14 amino acids. The germline gives CDR1 MNHEY, CDR2 SVGEGT. CDR3 sequence (DNA): TGTGCCAGCAGTTTTAGCGGGAGGACAGATACGCAGTATTTT. Translation gives CASSFSGRTDTQYF.

This clonotype has ten or more counts. The chain has TRBV28 and TRBJ2-2; D gene ambiguous. Per the germline V gene, CDR1 is MDHEN and CDR2 is SYDVKM. With 2 bases removed from V and 1 base from J, the gap between germline ends came to 2 bases. CDR3 size: 13 residues. Written as DNA, the CDR3 is TGTGCCAGCAGTTTACAGAACACCGGGGAGCTGTTTTTT. The encoded protein is CASSLQNTGELFF.

This clonotype was seen a handful of times. The junction shows a germline mismatch at one end, possibly a read error. V gene TRBV4-1 combines with J gene TRBJ2-6; the D gene could be TRBD1 or TRBD2 (5 bases each). The CDR3 has 16 amino acids. Per the germline V gene, CDR1 is MGHRA and CDR2 is YSYEKL. Written as DNA, the CDR3 is TGCGCCAGCAGCCAAGATGGCCAGGGACGGGCCGACGTCCTGACTTTC. Residues: CASSQDGQGRADVLTF.

This clonotype has ten or more counts. The chain joins TRBV30 to TRBJ2-7; perhaps TRBD1 as D (6 bases). The germline gives CDR1 GTSNPN, CDR2 SVGIG (reference sequence). There are 12 residues in the CDR3. V was trimmed by 2 bases and J by 4 bases, leaving 9 bases between them. The CDR3 loop reads CAWSRDMYEQYF. The CDR3 DNA sequence: TGTGCCTGGAGTCGGGACATGTACGAGCAGTACTTC.

This clonotype was observed many times. The chain has TRBV11-2 and TRBJ2-7; TRBD2 agrees at 11 bases. The CDR3 runs 15 residues. V lost 1 base and J lost 13; bases outside the gene matches: 12. CDR1 is SGHAT, CDR2 FQNNGV, per germline. CDR3 sequence reads: CASSLGMGTSGPTYF. The CDR3 coding sequence is TGTGCCAGCAGCTTAGGAATGGGGACTAGCGGCCCCACATACTTC.

At least ten counts were recorded for this clonotype. J is TRBJ1-2 and V is TRBV6-1; 10 nucleotides align to TRBD1. J lost 4 bases, V lost 1 base, and 3 bases had no gene match. The length of the CDR3 is 15 residues. In germline, CDR1 is MNHNS, CDR2 SASEGT. Written as DNA, the CDR3 is TGTGCCAGCAGTGAAGTGGGGACAGGGGCCTATGGCTACACCTTC. It translates to CASSEVGTGAYGYTF.

A note on this clonotype: This may arise from a read error, as a much more abundant clone is one base away. V and J are TRBV7-6 and TRBJ2-2; maybe TRBD2 (5 bases). The length of the CDR3 is 17 residues. Germline V gene lookup returns CDR1 SGHVS and CDR2 FNYEAQ. Written as DNA, the CDR3 is TGTGCCAGCAGCTTAGTAAGATCTCATCCTTACACCGGGGAGCCGTTTTTT. Residues: CASSLVRSHPYTGEPFF. The whole variable domain, remainder taken from reference TRBV7-6 and TRBJ2-2, is GAGVSQSPRYKVTKRGQDVALRCDPISGHVSLYWYRQALGQGPEFLTYFNYEAQQDKSGLPNDRFSAERPEGSISTLTIQRTEQRDSAMYRCASSLVRSHPYTGEPFFGEGSRLTVL.